The present T cell receptor beta chain was sequenced within a study of cytomegalovirus exposure and HLA in healthy donors. Background on the study: The study's early data release held roughly 90 million unique TCRs from HLA-typed donors. Broader study findings: TRBV6-2, TRBV6-3 and other indistinguishable V segments were excluded. Presence/absence analyses treated sequencing depth as roughly uniform across donors.

This CDR3 contains 16 residues. About this clone: What it binds is not known.

Primers included in the PCR were 60 Vbeta and 13 Jbeta primers. Clones were sequenced by immunoSEQ multiplex PCR, and TCRdb holds only the in-frame ones, with some missing. Found here are approximately 170,000 clones, more than 70% of them singletons; the top ten hold less than 5%. This chain uses TRBV21-1 with TRBJ2-3; the table's D gene call, TRBD2, was not cross checked with the DNA. TRBV21-1 is flagged as a pseudogene. The sequencing input was PBMCs. This receptor was taken from a male donor in good health and CMV-seronegative. The CDR3 DNA is TGTGCCAGCAGCAAAAGGCCCGGGGGGCGGGAAGATACGCAGTATTTT. Its protein product is CASSKRPGGREDTQYF.